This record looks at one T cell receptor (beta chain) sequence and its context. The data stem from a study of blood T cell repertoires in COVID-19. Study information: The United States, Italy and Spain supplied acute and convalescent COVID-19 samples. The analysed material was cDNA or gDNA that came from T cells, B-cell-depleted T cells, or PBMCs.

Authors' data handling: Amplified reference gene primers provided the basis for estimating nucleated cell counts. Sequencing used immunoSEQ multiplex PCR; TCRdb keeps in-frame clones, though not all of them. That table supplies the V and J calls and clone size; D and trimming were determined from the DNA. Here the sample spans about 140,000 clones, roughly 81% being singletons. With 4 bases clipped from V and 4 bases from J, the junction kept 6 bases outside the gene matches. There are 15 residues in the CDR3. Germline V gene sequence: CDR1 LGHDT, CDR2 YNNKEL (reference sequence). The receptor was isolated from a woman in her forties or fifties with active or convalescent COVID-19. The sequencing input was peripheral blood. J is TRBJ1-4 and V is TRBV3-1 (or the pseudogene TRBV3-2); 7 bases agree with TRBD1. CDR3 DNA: TGTGCCAGCAGCCCCGGACAGGCCGGTAATGAAAAACTGTTTTTT. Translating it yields CASSPGQAGNEKLFF.